The entry that follows covers one TCR beta chain sequence. Per germline, CDR1 SGHVS and CDR2 FQNEAQ. V was trimmed by 1 base and J by 3 bases, leaving 13 bases between them. The CDR3 totals 15 residues. This entry belongs to a study of cytomegalovirus exposure and HLA in healthy donors. A multiplex PCR was run with 60 Vbeta primers and 13 Jbeta primers. Profiling relied on immunoSEQ multiplex PCR, and the TCRdb table lists in-frame clones only, not all of them. The sample data list under 90,000 clones. Specimen: PBMCs. The chain carries TRBV7-8 and TRBJ2-7; D is perhaps TRBD2 (5 bases). This TCR derives from a man aged 50-60 years in good health and CMV-seropositive. The CDR3, as DNA: TGTGCCAGCAGCTTAGTTGCTCGACGGGACTACGAGCAGTACTTC. Translation: CASSLVARRDYEQYF.